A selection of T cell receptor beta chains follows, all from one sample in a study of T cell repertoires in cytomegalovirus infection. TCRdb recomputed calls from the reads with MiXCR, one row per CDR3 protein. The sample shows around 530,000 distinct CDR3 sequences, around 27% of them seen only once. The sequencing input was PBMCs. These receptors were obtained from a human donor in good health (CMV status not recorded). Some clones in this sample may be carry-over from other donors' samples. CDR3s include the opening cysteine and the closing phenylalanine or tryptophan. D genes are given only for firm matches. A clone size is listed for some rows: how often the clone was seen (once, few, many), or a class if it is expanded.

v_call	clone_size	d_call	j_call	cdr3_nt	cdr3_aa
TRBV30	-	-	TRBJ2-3	TGTGCCTGGAGTGTACCCCGACTAGGTGGAGATACGCAGTATTTT	CAWSVPRLGGDTQYF
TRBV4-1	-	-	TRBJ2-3	TGCGCCAGCAGCCAAGTTACTATCCCAGATACGCAGTATTTT	CASSQVTIPDTQYF
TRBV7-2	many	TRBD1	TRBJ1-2	TGTGCCAGCAGTCCCGGGACAGGGGAGGCTGGCTACACCTTC	CASSPGTGEAGYTF
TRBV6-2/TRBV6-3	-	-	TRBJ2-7	TGTGCCAGCAGTCCCAGCGGTCCCTCCTTCTACGAGCAGTACTTC	CASSPSGPSFYEQYF
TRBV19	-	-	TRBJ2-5	TGTGCTACTAGGGGTTCCGGAGAGACCCAGTACTTC	CATRGSGETQYF
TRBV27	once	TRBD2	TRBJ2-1	TGTGCCAGCGCCCTTGGGTTCAGCGGGAGTGTAGGGGAGCAGTTCTTC	CASALGFSGSVGEQFF
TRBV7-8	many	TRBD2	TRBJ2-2	TGTGCCAGCGCAAGTGCGGGGGTTAACACCGGGGAGCTGTTTTTT	CASASAGVNTGELFF
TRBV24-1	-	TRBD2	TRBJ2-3	TGTGCCACCAGTTCGAATGGACTAGCGGGGAGCACAGATACGCAGTATTTT	CATSSNGLAGSTDTQYF
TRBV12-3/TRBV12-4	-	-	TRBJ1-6	TGTGCCAGCAGTCCCCCCGGCGGGGGCATCTCACCCCTCCACTTT	CASSPPGGGISPLHF
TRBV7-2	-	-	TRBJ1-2	TGTGCCAGCAGCTTATGGAGGGAAGGCTACACCTTC	CASSLWREGYTF
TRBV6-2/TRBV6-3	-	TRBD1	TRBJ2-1	TGTGCCAGCAGTTCGGACAGGGGCCCCTTGGGGAATGAGCAGTTCTTC	CASSSDRGPLGNEQFF
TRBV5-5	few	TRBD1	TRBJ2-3	TGTGCCAGCAGCTTGGGGGACAGCAATACGCAGTATTTT	CASSLGDSNTQYF
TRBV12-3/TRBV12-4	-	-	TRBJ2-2	TGTGCCAGCCCCTCTAGTTCGAACACCGGGGAGCTGTTTTTT	CASPSSSNTGELFF
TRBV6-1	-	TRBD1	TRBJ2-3	TGTGCCAGCAGGATACAGGGGGCAACTAGCACAGATACGCAGTATTTT	CASRIQGATSTDTQYF
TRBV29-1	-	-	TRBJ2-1	TGCAGCGTTGGTTCTTGGGGTGAGCAGTTCTTC	CSVGSWGEQFF
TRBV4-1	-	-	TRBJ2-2	TGCGCCAGCAGCCAAGATCTCGCAGAAGCGAGCACCGGGGAGCTGTTTTTT	CASSQDLAEASTGELFF
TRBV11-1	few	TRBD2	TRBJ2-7	TGTGCCAGCAGACAACCGGGACTAGGTGCCCACGAGCAGTACTTC	CASRQPGLGAHEQYF
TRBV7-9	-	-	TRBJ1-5	TGTGCCAGCAGCTCTTCAGGTTTAAATCAGCCCCAGCATTTT	CASSSSGLNQPQHF